These 14 T cell receptor beta chains originate from one sample sequenced in a study of immune reconstitution after stem cell transplant in scleroderma. TCRdb itself ran the RT-PCR reads through MiXCR, one entry per CDR3 protein. The sample has fewer than 5,000 distinct CDR3 sequences, approximately 8.7% seen once. Specimen collection occurred before or after autologous hematopoietic stem cell transplantation (not recorded which). The source of these receptors is a male donor with systemic sclerosis.

V gene TRBV29-1 combines with J gene TRBJ2-1; tentatively, D is TRBD2 (6 bases). Germline CDR1 and CDR2: SQVTM and ANQGSEA. Trimming took off 3 bases at V and 2 bases at J, with 11 bases between the two ends. The CDR3 sequence is 14 residues long. This CDR3 reads CSVDWASAYNEQFF. For the CDR3, the DNA is TGCAGCGTTGACTGGGCTAGCGCCTACAATGAGCAGTTCTTC.

This clonotype was seen a handful of times. The genes are TRBV20-1 and TRBJ2-6; D call uncertain. Trimming shortened V by 0 bases and J by 2 bases, and 5 bases separated the two germline ends. The CDR3 sequence is 14 residues long. CDR1 and CDR2 (germline): DFQATT, SNEGSKA (reference sequence). DNA for the CDR3: TGCAGTGCTAGAGATCTCGCTGGGGCCAACGTCCTGACTTTC. It is translated as CSARDLAGANVLTF.

This clonotype qualifies as medium-sized. This chain links TRBV5-1 with TRBJ1-2, with TRBD1 identical over 7 bases. J gave up 6 bases and V 0 bases, and 2 bases lay outside the gene matches. The CDR3 covers 13 residues. Per the germline V gene, CDR1 is SGHRS and CDR2 is YFSETQ. CDR3 loop: CASSLGQGDGYTF. The CDR3 bases are TGCGCCAGCAGCTTGGGACAGGGCGATGGCTACACCTTC.

The DNA of the CDR3 is TGTGCCGGGGGGGTCGCCCCCGCTCTCCCAAACCCGAACACTGAAGCTTTCTTT. Translation: CAGGVAPALPNPNTEAFF. The gene calls are TRBV5-6 and TRBJ1-1, with D perhaps TRBD1 (5 bases). This CDR3 has 18 amino acids. The germline V and J ends were trimmed by 10 bases and 1 base, with 29 bases remaining between them. Germline V gene data show CDR1 as SGHDT and CDR2 as YYEEEE.

The sample holds a few counts of this clonotype. The chain joins TRBV20-1 to TRBJ2-7, with TRBD1 as a possible D gene (5 bases). Per the germline V gene, CDR1 is DFQATT and CDR2 is SNEGSKA (reference sequence). V shed 4 bases and J shed 3 bases, with 16 bases lying between them. The CDR3 runs 14 residues. The CDR3 region has the DNA TGCAGTGCTACAGCAGGGTTCTCAGGCTACGAGCAGTACTTC. As protein: CSATAGFSGYEQYF.

This clonotype occurred a few times. The chain recombines TRBV27 with TRBJ1-1; D is unresolved. Germline CDR1 is MNHEY and CDR2 is SMNVEV (reference sequence). The CDR3 covers 17 residues. Trimming stripped 3 bases from V and 5 bases from J, with 22 bases between. CDR3 in amino acids: CASSFSAALPLVTEAFF. The CDR3, as DNA: TGTGCCAGCAGTTTTTCGGCAGCCCTACCTCTGGTAACTGAAGCTTTCTTT.

This clonotype was detected a few times. The chain links TRBV5-1 to TRBJ2-3, with a possible D match to TRBD2 (6 bases). The V and J ends lost 2 bases and 2 bases respectively, with 21 bases between them. The germline V gene has CDR1 SGHRS and CDR2 YFSETQ. CDR3 length: 18 residues. The CDR3 nucleotides read TGCGCCAGCAGCTTCAACAAGGAGGCGGGGCGGCTCACAGATACGCAGTATTTT. Its protein is CASSFNKEAGRLTDTQYF.

This clonotype was seen a few times. The J gene is TRBJ2-7, the V gene TRBV7-9, with D possibly being TRBD1 or TRBD2 (5 bases each). V was cut by 5 bases and J by 0 bases, with 14 bases left in between. Germline CDR1 SEHNR, CDR2 FQNEAQ (reference sequence). This CDR3 region has 15 residues. The CDR3 sequence is CASSIGTTSSYEQYF. Here the CDR3 DNA reads TGTGCCAGCAGCATTGGGACGACGAGCTCCTACGAGCAGTACTTC.

Only a few counts were recorded for this clonotype. The V and J genes are TRBV6-6 and TRBJ2-5; 8 bases map to TRBD1. The CDR3 has 13 amino acids. Trimming cost V 6 bases and J 5 bases; bases outside gene matches: 5. Germline CDR1 reads MNHNY; CDR2 reads SVGAGI (reference sequence). Here the CDR3 DNA reads TGTGCCAGCAGGACGACAGGGGACGAGACCCAGTACTTC. Translation gives CASRTTGDETQYF.

By share, this clonotype counts as medium-sized. The chain joins TRBV20-1 to TRBJ1-2; 8 bases align to TRBD1. CDR3 length equals 12 residues. Germline V gene data show CDR1 as DFQATT and CDR2 as SNEGSKA (reference sequence). The V segment lost 5 bases and the J segment 8 bases; nucleotides outside the gene matches: 7. CDR3 protein: CSADPTGEGYTF. The CDR3 coding sequence is TGCAGTGCTGACCCGACAGGGGAGGGCTACACCTTC.

This clonotype is judged medium-sized (0.01 to 0.1%). The rearrangement joins TRBV20-1 to TRBJ1-6; D is undetermined. The CDR3 spans 11 residues. Between the trimmed V and J ends, which lost 3 bases and 9 bases, there was a span of 6 bases. CDR1 DFQATT and CDR2 SNEGSKA come from the germline V gene (reference sequence). The CDR3 is CSASEVSPLHF. The CDR3 region has the DNA TGCAGTGCTAGCGAAGTTTCACCCCTCCACTTT.

This clonotype is categorized as medium-sized. This chain links TRBV5-1 with TRBJ1-2; TRBD1 is a possible D gene (5 bases). The length of the CDR3 is 14 residues. V lost 4 bases to trimming and J lost 8 bases, with 18 bases between them. Germline values: CDR1 SGHRS, CDR2 YFSETQ. The CDR3 DNA follows: TGCGCCAGCAGCCCTTGGGGGGGGATGGAGGGCTACACCTTC. Its protein is CASSPWGGMEGYTF.

This clonotype was seen a handful of times. The chain combines TRBV20-1 with TRBJ2-7, with 11 bases lining up with TRBD2. The CDR3 totals 15 residues. CDR1 is DFQATT and CDR2 is SNEGSKA in the germline V gene (reference sequence). Germline trimming cut 0 bases from V and 6 bases from J; bases unmatched to any gene: 7. CDR3 nucleotides: TGCAGTGCTAGAGATACTAGCGGGAGTTTCGGCGAGCAGTACTTC. It is translated as CSARDTSGSFGEQYF.

This chain links TRBV12-3 or TRBV12-4 with TRBJ1-1; no firm D call. This CDR3 is 14 amino acids long. V was trimmed by 4 bases and J by 1 base, leaving 10 bases between them. DNA of the CDR3: TGTGCCAGCAGTTCTTCATGGGGGAACACTGAAGCTTTCTTT. Residues: CASSSSWGNTEAFF.